Listed below are T cell receptor beta chains from one sample, sequenced in a study of blood T cells in healthy people across ages. TCRdb called the 5' RACE reads again in MiXCR, with one record for every CDR3 protein. The sample has approximately 820,000 distinct CDR3 sequences, under 45% seen once. The sample was blood. These receptors all come from a man aged 60 to 69 in good health. Each CDR3 is given with its conserved first and last residue. Clone size is shown for a subset of rows, as once, few, many or a class of expanded clone.

>many|13|TRBV10-3
CAISESKQGTQYF
>NA|18|TRBV7-2
CASSLRDRGSSGANVLTF
>NA|16|TRBV6-2/TRBV6-3
CASSYSWRGSTDTQYF
>NA|15|TRBV20-1
CSAETQRTSYNEQYF
>NA|16|TRBV12-3/TRBV12-4
CASRQQGAGGLNEQFF
>few|14|TRBV1
CTSSQRGDDNEQFF
>few|16|TRBV6-1
CASRGLAGGDQETQYF
>NA|12|TRBV20-1
CSAYRGLNEQFF
>few|14|TRBV4-3
CASSQYRGWYGYTF
>NA|15|TRBV5-1
CASSLDQQTYNEQFF
>few|12|TRBV2
CASSVISNEQFF
>few|17|TRBV28
CASSIALGGRRNTEAFF
>NA|14|TRBV20-1
CSARVPGGTYEQYF
>few|13|TRBV6-1
CASSEANGDGYTF
>once|14|TRBV2
CASSEALRGETQYF
>NA|14|TRBV5-1
CASTSQGAHNEQFF
>NA|12|TRBV20-1
CSARKTGIEQYF
>few|13|TRBV7-2
CASSLGDRQPKYF
>NA|16|TRBV15
CATSRRTGTSTDTQYF
>few|13|TRBV29-1
CSVREGYNSPLHF
>NA|13|TRBV20-1
CSANRGDYNEQFF
>once|19|TRBV3-1
CASSQDQGVGHSRANEQFF
>NA|14|TRBV7-9
CASSLAVSGNTIYF
>NA|14|TRBV20-1
CSARGDGLGMEQYF
>NA|15|TRBV27
CASSFLGGRNNEQFF
>NA|16|TRBV7-3
CASSLLTSGGACEQFF
>NA|18|TRBV11-1
CASRDGLAGGQHQETQYF
>NA|15|TRBV27
CASSLRAGAFDEQYF
>NA|13|TRBV6-2/TRBV6-3
CASSQTQAYEQYF
>NA|18|TRBV30
CAWGPQPDRGLLWYGYTF
>many|18|TRBV4-3
CASSQDPEPYTTDNEQFF
>many|13|TRBV20-1
CSARWGGHNEQFF
>NA|15|TRBV7-6
CASSLAGTGPNEQFF
>NA|16|TRBV5-1
CASSLSAGANTGELFF
>few|20|TRBV4-3
CASSQVGGTRGSSGANVLTF
>few|15|TRBV3-1
CASSRGTGAGTEAFF
>NA|18|TRBV4-2
CAGSQDAVSNSGANVLTF
>NA|16|TRBV7-2
CASSLRGSGFDTEAFF
>NA|13|TRBV6-5
CASSYRGHYEQYF
>NA|12|TRBV20-1
CSARDRISEQYF
>NA|15|TRBV5-1
CASSTSFGQFYEQYF
>few|17|TRBV14
CASSHPTGLAGDYEQYF